This TCR beta chain appears in the sequencing data of a study of Ad26.COV2.S vaccination and SARS-CoV-2 variants. Profiling relied on immunoSEQ multiplex PCR, and the TCRdb table lists in-frame clones only, not all of them. Among 350,000 to 500,000 clones listed, about nine tenths were seen once. General observations from the study: Vaccinees reportedly had broad spike-specific CD8+ and CD4+ T cell responses. Non-spike TCR breadth did not differ much between vaccine and placebo recipients.

The V end was cut by 5 bases, the J end by 4 bases, with 6 bases between. This CDR3 comprises 12 residues. Germline CDR1 and CDR2: SGHDT and YYEEEE. Specified treatment: around 19 received Ad26.COV2.S at low or high dose, single or two shots; 5 received placebo; per-sample allocation not given. Specimens were obtained on day 63 following the first vaccine or placebo injection. A Boston donor was an adult aged 18-55 years. Regarding this clone: Its antigen is unknown.

The sequence was obtained from a person aged 18-60 years who received the Ad26.COV2.S COVID-19 vaccine or a placebo. J is TRBJ2-2 and V is TRBV5-6, with a tentative D call TRBD1 (5 bases). The sample was peripheral blood, taken in a trial of Ad26.COV2.S vaccine versus placebo. In nucleotides, the CDR3 is TGTGCCAGCAGTAGGGGCACCGGGGAGCTGTTTTTT. Translating gives CASSRGTGELFF.